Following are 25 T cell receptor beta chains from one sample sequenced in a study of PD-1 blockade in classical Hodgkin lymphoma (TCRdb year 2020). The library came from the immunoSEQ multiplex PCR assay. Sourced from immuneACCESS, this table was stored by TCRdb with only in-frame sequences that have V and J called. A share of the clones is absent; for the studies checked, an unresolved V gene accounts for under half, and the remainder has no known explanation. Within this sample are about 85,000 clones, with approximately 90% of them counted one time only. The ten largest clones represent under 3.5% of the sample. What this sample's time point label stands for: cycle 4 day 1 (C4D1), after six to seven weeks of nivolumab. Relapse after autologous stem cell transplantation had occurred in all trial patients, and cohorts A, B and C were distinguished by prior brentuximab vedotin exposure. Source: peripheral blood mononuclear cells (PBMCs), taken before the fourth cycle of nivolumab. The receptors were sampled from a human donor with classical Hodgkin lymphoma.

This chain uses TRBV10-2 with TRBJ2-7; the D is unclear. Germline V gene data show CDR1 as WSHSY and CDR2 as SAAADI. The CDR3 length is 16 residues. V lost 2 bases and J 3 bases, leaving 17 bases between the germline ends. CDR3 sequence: CASSEPPVTINYEQYF. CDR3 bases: TGCGCCAGCAGTGAGCCACCCGTGACAATTAACTACGAGCAGTACTTC.

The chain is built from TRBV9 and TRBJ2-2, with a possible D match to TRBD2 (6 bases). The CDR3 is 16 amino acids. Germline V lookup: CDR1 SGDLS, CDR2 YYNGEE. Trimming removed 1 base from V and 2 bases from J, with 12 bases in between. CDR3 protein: CASSVLAGLNTGELFF. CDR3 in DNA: TGTGCCAGCAGCGTATTGGCGGGGTTAAACACCGGGGAGCTGTTTTTT.

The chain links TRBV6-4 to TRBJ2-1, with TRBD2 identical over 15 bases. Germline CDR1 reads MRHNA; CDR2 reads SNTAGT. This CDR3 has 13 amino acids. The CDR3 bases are TGTAAAGGACTAGCGGGGGGGTACAATGAGCAGTTCTTC. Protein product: CKGLAGGYNEQFF.

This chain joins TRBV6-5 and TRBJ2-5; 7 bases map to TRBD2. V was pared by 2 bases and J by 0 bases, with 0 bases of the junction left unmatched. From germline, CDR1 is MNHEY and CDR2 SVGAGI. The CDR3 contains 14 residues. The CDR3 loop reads CASSYGGDQETQYF. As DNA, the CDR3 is TGTGCCAGCAGTTACGGGGGGGACCAAGAGACCCAGTACTTC.

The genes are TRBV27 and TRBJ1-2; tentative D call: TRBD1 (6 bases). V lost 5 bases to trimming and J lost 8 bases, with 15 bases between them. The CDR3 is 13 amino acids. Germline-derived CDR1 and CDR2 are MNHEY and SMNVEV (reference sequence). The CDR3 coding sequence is TGTGCCAGCAGTCAACAGGGTTTTCAGGGCTACACCTTC. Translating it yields CASSQQGFQGYTF.

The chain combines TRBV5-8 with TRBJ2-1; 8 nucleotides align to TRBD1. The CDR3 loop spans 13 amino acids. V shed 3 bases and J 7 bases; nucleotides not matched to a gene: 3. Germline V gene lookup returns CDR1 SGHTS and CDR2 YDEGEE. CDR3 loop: CASSWYRGNEQFF. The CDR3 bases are TGTGCCAGCAGCTGGTACAGGGGGAATGAGCAGTTCTTC.

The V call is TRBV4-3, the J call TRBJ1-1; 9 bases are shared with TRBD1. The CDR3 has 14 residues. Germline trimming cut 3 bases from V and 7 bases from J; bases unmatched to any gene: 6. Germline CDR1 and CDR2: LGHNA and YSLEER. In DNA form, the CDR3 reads TGCGCCAGCAGCCAGGACAGGGGTTGGGGTGAAGCTTTCTTT. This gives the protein CASSQDRGWGEAFF.

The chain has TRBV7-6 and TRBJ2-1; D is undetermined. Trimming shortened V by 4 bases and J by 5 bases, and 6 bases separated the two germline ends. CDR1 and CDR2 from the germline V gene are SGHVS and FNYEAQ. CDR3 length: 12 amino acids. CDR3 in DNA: TGTGCCAGCAGCTCCACGGACAATGAGCAGTTCTTC. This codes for CASSSTDNEQFF.

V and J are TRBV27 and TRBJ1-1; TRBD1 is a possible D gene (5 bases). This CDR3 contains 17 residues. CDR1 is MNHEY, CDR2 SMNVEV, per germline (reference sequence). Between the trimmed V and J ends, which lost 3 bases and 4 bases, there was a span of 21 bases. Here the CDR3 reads CASSFFRPILGVTEAFF. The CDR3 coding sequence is TGTGCCAGCAGTTTTTTCAGGCCGATCCTAGGGGTCACTGAAGCTTTCTTT.

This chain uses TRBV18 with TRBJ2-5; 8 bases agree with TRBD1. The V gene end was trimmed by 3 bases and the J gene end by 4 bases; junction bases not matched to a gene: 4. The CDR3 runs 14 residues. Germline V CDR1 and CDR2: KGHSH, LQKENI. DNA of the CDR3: TGTGCCAGCTCACCGCGGACAGGGACAGAGACCCAGTACTTC. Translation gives CASSPRTGTETQYF.

The DNA for the CDR3 is TGTGCCCAACTGCCCCCGAACACCGGGGAGCTGTTTTTT. Amino acid sequence: CAQLPPNTGELFF. V usage is TRBV30 and J usage is TRBJ2-2, with D uncertain. Germline V gene lookup returns CDR1 GTSNPN and CDR2 SVGIG (reference sequence). The V end was cut by 8 bases, the J end by 0 bases, with 10 bases between. The CDR3 is made up of 13 amino acids.

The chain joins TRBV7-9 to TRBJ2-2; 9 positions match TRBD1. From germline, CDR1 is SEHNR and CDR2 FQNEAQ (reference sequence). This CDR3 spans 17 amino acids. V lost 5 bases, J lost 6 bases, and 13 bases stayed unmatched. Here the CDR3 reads CASSPSLLQGAAGELFF. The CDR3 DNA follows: TGTGCCAGCAGCCCAAGCCTCCTACAGGGGGCGGCCGGGGAGCTGTTTTTT.

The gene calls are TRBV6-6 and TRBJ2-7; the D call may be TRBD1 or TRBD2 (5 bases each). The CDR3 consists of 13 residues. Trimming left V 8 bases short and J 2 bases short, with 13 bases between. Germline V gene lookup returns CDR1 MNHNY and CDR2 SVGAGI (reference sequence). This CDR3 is CASGSRGPYEQYF. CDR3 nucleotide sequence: TGTGCCAGCGGGAGTAGGGGTCCCTACGAGCAGTACTTC.

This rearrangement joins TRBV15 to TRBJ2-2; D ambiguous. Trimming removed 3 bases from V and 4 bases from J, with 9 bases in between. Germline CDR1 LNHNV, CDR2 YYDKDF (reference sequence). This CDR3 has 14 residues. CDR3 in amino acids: CATSREDFTGELFF. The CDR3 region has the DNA TGTGCCACCAGCAGGGAAGACTTCACCGGGGAGCTGTTTTTT.

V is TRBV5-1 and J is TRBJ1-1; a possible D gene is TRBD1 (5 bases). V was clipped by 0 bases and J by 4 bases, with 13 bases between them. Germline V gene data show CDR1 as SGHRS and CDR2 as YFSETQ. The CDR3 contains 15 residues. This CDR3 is CASSLVDGAFTEAFF. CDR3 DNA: TGCGCCAGCAGCTTGGTTGACGGGGCTTTCACTGAAGCTTTCTTT.

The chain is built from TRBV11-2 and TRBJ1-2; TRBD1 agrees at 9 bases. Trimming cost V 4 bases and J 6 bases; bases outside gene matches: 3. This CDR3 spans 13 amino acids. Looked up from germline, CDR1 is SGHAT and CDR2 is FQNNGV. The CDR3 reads CASSSGTGHGYTF. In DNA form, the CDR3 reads TGTGCCAGCAGCTCCGGGACAGGGCATGGCTACACCTTC. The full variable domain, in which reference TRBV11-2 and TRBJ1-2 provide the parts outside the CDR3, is EAGVAQSPRYKIIEKRQSVAFWCNPISGHATLYWYQQILGQGPKLLIQFQNNGVVDDSQLPKDRFSAERLKGVDSTLKIQPAKLEDSAVYLCASSSGTGHGYTFGSGTRLTVV.

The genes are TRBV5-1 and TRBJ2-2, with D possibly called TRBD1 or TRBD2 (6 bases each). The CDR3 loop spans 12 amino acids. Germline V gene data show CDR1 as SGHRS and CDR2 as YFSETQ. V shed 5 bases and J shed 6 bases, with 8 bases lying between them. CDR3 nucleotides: TGCGCCAGCAGGGAGGGGGCCGGGGAGCTGTTTTTT. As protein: CASREGAGELFF.

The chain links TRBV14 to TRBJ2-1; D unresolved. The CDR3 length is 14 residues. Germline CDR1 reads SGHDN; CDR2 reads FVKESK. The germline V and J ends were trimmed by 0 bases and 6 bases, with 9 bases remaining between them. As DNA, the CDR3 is TGTGCCAGCAGCCAAGAACTCGACTCCAATGAGCAGTTCTTC. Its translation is CASSQELDSNEQFF.

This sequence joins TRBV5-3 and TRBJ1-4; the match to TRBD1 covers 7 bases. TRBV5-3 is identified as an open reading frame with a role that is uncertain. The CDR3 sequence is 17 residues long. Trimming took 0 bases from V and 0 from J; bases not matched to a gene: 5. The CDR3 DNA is TGTGCCAGAAGCTTGGAACAGGGGTCCGCAACTAATGAAAAACTGTTTTTT. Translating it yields CARSLEQGSATNEKLFF.

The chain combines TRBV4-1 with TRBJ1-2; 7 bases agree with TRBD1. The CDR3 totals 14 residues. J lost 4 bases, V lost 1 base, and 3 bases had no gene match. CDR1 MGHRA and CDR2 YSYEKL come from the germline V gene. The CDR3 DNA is TGCGCCAGCAGCCAAGGTGACAGGGCCTATGGCTACACCTTC. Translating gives CASSQGDRAYGYTF.

CDR3: CASSYDLGRSPGAFF. The CDR3 DNA reads as TGTGCCAGCAGTTACGATCTCGGCAGATCGCCGGGGGCTTTCTTT. V gene TRBV6-6 combines with J gene TRBJ1-1; no reliable D call. Per the germline V gene, CDR1 is MNHNY and CDR2 is SVGAGI (reference sequence). This CDR3 has 15 amino acids. V lost 2 bases and J 11 bases, leaving 21 bases between the germline ends.

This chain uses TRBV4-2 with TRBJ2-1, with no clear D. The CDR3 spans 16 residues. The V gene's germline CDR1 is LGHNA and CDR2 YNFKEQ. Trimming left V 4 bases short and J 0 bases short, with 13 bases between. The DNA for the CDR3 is TGTGCCAGCAGCCCCCAATGGGCTACCTCCTACAATGAGCAGTTCTTC. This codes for CASSPQWATSYNEQFF.

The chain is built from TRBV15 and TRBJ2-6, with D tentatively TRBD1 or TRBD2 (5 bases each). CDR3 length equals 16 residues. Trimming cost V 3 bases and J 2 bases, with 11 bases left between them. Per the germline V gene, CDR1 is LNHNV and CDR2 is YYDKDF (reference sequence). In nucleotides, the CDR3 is TGTGCCACCAGCAGGGGGGAAGCGGCTGGGGCCAACGTCCTGACTTTC. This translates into CATSRGEAAGANVLTF. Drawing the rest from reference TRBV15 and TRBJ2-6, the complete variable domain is DAMVIQNPRYQVTQFGKPVTLSCSQTLNHNVMYWYQQKSSQAPKLLFHYYDKDFNNEADTPDNFQSRRPNTSFCFLDIRSPGLGDTAMYLCATSRGEAAGANVLTFGAGSRLTVL.

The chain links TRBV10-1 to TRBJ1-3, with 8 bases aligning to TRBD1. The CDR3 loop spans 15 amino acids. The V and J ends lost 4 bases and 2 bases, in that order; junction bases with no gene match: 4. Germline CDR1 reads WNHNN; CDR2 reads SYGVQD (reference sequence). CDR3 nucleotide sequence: TGCGCCAGCAGTGTCGGACAGGGCCCTGGAAACACCATATATTTT. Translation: CASSVGQGPGNTIYF.

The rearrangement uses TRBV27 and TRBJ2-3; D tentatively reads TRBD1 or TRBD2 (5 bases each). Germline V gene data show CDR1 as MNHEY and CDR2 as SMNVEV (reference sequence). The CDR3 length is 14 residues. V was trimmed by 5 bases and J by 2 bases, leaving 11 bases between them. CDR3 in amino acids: CASSPQGVTDTQYF. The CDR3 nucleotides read TGTGCCAGCAGTCCTCAGGGAGTCACAGATACGCAGTATTTT.